The present entry profiles one T cell receptor (beta chain) with its context. Its antigen remains unidentified. Libraries were prepared by immunoSEQ multiplex PCR; TCRdb keeps only in-frame clonotypes and omits some of them. The table lists about 97,000 clones, roughly 79% of them singletons, with about 3% in the top ten. The data were obtained in a study of radiotherapy plus CTLA-4 blockade in lung cancer. Overall study findings and caveats: In blood, tumor-derived TCR clones expanded after radiotherapy plus ipilimumab. Early shifts in blood T cell clones, with interferon-beta, reportedly predicted response best.

The sample in question was peripheral blood, obtained from a patient treated with radiotherapy plus ipilimumab. This TCR was sampled from a human donor with non-small cell lung cancer who had a partial response to radiotherapy plus ipilimumab. Some clones in this sample may be carry-over from other donors' samples.

CDR3 DNA: TGTGCCAGTGCAGGGGACTCCTATAATTCACCCCTCCACTTT. Translating gives CASAGDSYNSPLHF. The chain links TRBV6-5 to TRBJ1-6, with a possible D match to TRBD1 (6 bases). Trimming took off 9 bases at V and 0 bases at J, with 9 bases between the two ends. The germline CDR1 and CDR2 sequences are MNHEY and SVGAGI. The CDR3 runs 14 residues.